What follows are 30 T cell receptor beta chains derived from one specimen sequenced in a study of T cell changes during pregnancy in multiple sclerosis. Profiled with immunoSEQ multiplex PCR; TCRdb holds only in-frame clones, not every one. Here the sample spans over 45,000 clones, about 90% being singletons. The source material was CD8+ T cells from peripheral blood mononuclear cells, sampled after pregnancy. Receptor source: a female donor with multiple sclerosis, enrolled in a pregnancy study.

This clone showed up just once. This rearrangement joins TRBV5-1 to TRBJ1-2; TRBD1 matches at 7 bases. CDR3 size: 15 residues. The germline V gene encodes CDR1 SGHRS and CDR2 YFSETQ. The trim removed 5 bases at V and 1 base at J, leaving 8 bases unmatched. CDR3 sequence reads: CASSERTGLNYGYTF. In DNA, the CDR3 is TGCGCCAGCAGTGAACGGACAGGACTTAACTATGGCTACACCTTC.

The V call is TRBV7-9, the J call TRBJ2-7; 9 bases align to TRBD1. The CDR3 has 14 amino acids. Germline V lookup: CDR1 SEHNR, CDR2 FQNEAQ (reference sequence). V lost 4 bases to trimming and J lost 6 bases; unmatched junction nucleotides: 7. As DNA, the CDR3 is TGTGCCAGCAGCTCCCTCACAGGGGGCGCCGAGCAGTACTTC. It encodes CASSSLTGGAEQYF.

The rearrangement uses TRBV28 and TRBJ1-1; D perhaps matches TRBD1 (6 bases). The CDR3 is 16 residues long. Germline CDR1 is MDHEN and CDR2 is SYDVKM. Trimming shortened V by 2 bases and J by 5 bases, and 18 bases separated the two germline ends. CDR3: CASSLITAGAGTEAFF. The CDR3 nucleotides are TGTGCCAGCAGTTTAATTACCGCAGGGGCTGGGACTGAAGCTTTCTTT. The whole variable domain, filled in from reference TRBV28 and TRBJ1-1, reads DVKVTQSSRYLVKRTGEKVFLECVQDMDHENMFWYRQDPGLGLRLIYFSYDVKMKEKGDIPEGYSVSREKKERFSLILESASTNQTSMYLCASSLITAGAGTEAFFGQGTRLTVV.

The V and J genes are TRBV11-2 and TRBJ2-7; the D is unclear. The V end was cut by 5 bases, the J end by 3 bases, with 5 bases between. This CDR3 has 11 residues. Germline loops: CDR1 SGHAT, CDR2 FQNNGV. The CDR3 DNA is TGTGCCAGCAGCCTAAACTACGAGCAGTACTTC. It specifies CASSLNYEQYF.

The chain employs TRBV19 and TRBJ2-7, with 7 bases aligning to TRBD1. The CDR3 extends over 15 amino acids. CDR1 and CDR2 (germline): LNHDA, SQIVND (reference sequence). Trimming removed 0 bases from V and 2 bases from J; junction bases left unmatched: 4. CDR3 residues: CASSIERGRPYEQYF. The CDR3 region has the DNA TGTGCCAGTAGTATAGAAAGGGGGCGACCCTACGAGCAGTACTTC.

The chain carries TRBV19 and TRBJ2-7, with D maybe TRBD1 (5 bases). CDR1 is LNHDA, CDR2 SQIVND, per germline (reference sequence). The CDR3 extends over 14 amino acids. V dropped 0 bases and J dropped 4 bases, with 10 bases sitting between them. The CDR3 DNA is TGTGCCAGTAGTATAGATATAGGGGCGTACGAGCAGTACTTC. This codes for CASSIDIGAYEQYF.

CDR3 coding DNA: TGTGCCAGCTCTCTTCTTTCTCGAGGCACTGAAGCTTTCTTT. Translated, it gives CASSLLSRGTEAFF. The V and J genes are TRBV27 and TRBJ1-1; D unclear. The germline V and J ends were trimmed by 8 bases and 4 bases, with 17 bases remaining between them. The CDR3 has 14 residues. Germline CDR1 and CDR2: MNHEY and SMNVEV (reference sequence).

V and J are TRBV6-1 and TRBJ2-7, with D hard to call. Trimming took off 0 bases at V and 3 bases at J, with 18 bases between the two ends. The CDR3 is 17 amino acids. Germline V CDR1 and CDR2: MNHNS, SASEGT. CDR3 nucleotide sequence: TGTGCCAGCAGTGAAGCCGTGTCGGCAGCCGGCGGCTACGAGCAGTACTTC. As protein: CASSEAVSAAGGYEQYF.

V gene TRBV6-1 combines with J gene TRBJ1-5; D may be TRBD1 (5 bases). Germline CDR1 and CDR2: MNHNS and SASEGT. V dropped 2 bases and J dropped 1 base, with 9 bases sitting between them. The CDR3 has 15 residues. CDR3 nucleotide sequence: TGTGCCAGCAGTGAACCCGGGGGAAGCAATCAGCCCCAGCATTTT. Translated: CASSEPGGSNQPQHF.

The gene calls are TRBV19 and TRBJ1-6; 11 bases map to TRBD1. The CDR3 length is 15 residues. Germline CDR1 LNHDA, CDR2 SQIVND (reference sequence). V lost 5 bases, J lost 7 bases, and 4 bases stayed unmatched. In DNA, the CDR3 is TGTGCCAGTAGTGGGACAGGGGGAAGGAATTCACCCCTCCACTTT. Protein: CASSGTGGRNSPLHF. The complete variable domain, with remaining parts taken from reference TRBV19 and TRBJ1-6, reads DGGITQSPKYLFRKEGQNVTLSCEQNLNHDAMYWYRQDPGQGLRLIYYSQIVNDFQKGDIAEGYSVSREKKESFPLTVTSAQKNPTAFYLCASSGTGGRNSPLHFGNGTRLTVT.

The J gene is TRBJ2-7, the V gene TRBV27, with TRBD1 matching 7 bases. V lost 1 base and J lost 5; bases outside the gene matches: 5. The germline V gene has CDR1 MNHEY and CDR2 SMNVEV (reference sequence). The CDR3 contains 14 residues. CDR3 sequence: CASSLYTGVNEQYF. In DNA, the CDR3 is TGTGCCAGCAGTTTATATACAGGGGTTAACGAGCAGTACTTC.

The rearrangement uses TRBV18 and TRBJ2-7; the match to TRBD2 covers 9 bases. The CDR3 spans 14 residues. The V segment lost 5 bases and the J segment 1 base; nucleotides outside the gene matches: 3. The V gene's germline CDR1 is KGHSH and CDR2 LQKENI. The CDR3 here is CASSGAGGSYEQYF. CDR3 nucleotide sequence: TGTGCCAGCTCAGGAGCGGGAGGATCCTACGAGCAGTACTTC.

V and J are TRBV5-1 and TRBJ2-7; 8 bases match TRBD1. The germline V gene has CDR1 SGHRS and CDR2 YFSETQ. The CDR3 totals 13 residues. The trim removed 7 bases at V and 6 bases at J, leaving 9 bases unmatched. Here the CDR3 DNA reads TGCGCCAGCTCAGACAGGGGAACTGCCGAGCAGTACTTC. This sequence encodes CASSDRGTAEQYF.

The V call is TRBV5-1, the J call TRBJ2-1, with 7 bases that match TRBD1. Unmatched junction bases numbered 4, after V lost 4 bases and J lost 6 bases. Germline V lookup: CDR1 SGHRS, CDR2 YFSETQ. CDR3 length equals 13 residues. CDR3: CASSLGQPNEQFF. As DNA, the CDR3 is TGCGCCAGCAGCCTGGGACAGCCCAATGAGCAGTTCTTC.

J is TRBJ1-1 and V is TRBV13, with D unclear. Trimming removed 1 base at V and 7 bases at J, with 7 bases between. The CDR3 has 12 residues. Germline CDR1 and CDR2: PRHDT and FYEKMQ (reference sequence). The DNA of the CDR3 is TGTGCCAGCAGCTTAGAACAGATTGAAGCTTTCTTT. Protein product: CASSLEQIEAFF.

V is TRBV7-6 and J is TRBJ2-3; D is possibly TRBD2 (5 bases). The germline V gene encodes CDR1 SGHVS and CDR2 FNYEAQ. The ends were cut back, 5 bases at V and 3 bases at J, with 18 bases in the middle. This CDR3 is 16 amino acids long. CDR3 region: CASSPRAVLGTDTQYF. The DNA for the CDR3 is TGTGCCAGCAGCCCGCGGGCAGTACTTGGGACAGATACGCAGTATTTT.

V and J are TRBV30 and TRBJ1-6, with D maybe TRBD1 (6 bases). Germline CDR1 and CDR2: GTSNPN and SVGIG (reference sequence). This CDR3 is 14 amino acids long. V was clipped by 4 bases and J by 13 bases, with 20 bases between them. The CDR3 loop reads CAWKTQGHLPPLHF. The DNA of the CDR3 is TGTGCCTGGAAAACACAGGGCCACCTCCCTCCCCTCCACTTT.

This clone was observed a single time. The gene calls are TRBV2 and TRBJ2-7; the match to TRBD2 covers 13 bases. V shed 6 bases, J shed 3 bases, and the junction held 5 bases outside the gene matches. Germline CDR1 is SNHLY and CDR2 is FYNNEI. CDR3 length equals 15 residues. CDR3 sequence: CASRPGLAGDYEQYF. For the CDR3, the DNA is TGTGCCAGCAGACCAGGACTAGCGGGGGACTACGAGCAGTACTTC.

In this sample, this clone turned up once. The chain's CDR3 is CASSSGQGIPGANVLTF. The CDR3 DNA sequence: TGTGCCAGCAGTTCGGGACAGGGCATTCCTGGGGCCAACGTCCTGACTTTC. The chain employs TRBV7-6 and TRBJ2-6; 9 nucleotides line up with TRBD1. The CDR3 is made up of 17 amino acids. The germline V gene has CDR1 SGHVS and CDR2 FNYEAQ. V shed 6 bases and J 2 bases; nucleotides not matched to a gene: 8. Filled out from reference TRBV7-6 and TRBJ2-6, the complete variable domain reads GAGVSQSPRYKVTKRGQDVALRCDPISGHVSLYWYRQALGQGPEFLTYFNYEAQQDKSGLPNDRFSAERPEGSISTLTIQRTEQRDSAMYRCASSSGQGIPGANVLTFGAGSRLTVL.

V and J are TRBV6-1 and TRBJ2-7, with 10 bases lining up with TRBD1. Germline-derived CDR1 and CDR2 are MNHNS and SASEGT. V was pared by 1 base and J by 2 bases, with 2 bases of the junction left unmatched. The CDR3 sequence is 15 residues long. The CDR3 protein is CASSEGGTGAYEQYF. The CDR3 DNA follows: TGTGCCAGCAGTGAAGGGGGGACAGGGGCCTACGAGCAGTACTTC.

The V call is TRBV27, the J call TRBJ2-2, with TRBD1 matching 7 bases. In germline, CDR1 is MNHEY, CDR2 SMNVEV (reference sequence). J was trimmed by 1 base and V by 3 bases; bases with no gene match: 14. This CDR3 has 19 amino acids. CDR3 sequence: CASSLLSTDREGNTGELFF. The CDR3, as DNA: TGTGCCAGCAGTTTGTTGAGCACCGACAGGGAAGGGAACACCGGGGAGCTGTTTTTT.

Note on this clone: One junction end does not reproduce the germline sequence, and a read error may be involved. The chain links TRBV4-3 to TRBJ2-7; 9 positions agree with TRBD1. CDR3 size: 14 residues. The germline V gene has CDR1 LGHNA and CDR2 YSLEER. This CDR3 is CASSQDRTGDEQYF. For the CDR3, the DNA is TGCGCCAGCAGTCAAGATAGGACAGGGGACGAGCAGTACTTC.

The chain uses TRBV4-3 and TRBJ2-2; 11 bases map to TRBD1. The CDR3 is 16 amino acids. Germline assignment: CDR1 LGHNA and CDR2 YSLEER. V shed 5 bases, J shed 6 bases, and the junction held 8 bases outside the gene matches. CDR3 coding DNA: TGCGCCAGCAGCTCGGCGGGGACAGGGGGGTCCGGGGAGCTGTTTTTT. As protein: CASSSAGTGGSGELFF.

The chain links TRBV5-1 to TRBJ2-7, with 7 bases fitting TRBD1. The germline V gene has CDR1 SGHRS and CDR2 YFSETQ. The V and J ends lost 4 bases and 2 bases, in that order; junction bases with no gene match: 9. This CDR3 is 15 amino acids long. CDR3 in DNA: TGCGCCAGCAGCCCCTACGGACAGGCCACCTACGAGCAGTACTTC. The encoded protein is CASSPYGQATYEQYF.

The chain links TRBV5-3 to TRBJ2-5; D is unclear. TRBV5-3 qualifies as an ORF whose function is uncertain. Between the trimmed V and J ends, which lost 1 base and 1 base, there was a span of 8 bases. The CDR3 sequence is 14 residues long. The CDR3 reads CARSLYSCQETQYF. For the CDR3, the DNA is TGTGCCAGAAGCTTGTACAGCTGCCAAGAGACCCAGTACTTC.

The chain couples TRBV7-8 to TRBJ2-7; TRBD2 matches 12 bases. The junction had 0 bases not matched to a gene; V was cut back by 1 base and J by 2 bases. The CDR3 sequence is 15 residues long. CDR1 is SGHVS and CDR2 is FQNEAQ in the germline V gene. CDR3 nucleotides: TGTGCCAGCAGCTTAGGGACTAGCGGGACCTACGAGCAGTACTTC. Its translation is CASSLGTSGTYEQYF.

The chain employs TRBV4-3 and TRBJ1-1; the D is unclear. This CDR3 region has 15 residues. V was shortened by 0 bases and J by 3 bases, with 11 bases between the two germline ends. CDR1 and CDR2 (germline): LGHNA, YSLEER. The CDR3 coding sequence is TGCGCCAGCAGCCAAGACTCCGGGATAGACACTGAAGCTTTCTTT. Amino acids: CASSQDSGIDTEAFF.

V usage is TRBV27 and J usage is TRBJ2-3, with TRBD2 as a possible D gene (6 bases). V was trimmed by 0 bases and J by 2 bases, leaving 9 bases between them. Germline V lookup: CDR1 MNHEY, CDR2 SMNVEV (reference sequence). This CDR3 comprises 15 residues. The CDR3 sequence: CASSLSPGVTDTQYF. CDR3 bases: TGTGCCAGCAGTTTATCCCCGGGGGTCACAGATACGCAGTATTTT.

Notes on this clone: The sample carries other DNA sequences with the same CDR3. CDR3 nucleotides: TGCGCCAGCAGCCAAGATCGAGGGGGAGCGTGGGGCTACACCTTC. Translating gives CASSQDRGGAWGYTF. V gene TRBV4-3 combines with J gene TRBJ1-2, with TRBD1 as a possible D gene (6 bases). The CDR3 sequence is 15 residues long. Germline CDR1 LGHNA, CDR2 YSLEER. V dropped 0 bases and J dropped 8 bases, with 16 bases sitting between them.

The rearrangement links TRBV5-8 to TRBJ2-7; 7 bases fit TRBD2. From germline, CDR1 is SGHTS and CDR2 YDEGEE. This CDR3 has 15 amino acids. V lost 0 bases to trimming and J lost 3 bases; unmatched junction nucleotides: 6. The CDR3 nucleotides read TGTGCCAGCAGCTTGGGACTAGCAGGGAGCTACGAGCAGTACTTC. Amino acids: CASSLGLAGSYEQYF.